These 7 T cell receptor beta chains originate from one sample sequenced in a study of neoadjuvant nivolumab and ipilimumab in lung cancer. The method was immunoSEQ multiplex PCR; TCRdb's version includes in-frame clones alone and lacks a portion of them. The sample lists 7,000 to 9,500 clones, around nine tenths occurring once. Material: tumor tissue, obtained after neoadjuvant nivolumab, alone or with ipilimumab, at or shortly before surgery. Receptor source: an adult with non-small cell lung cancer. Some clones in this sample may be carry-over from other donors' samples.

The rearrangement joins TRBV10-3 to TRBJ1-3, with D possibly matching TRBD1 (5 bases). The CDR3 totals 16 residues. In germline, CDR1 is ENHRY, CDR2 SYGVKD. The V end was cut by 5 bases, the J end by 1 base, with 15 bases between. The CDR3 loop reads CAISRGDRLSGNTIYF. CDR3 bases: TGTGCCATCAGTCGTGGGGACCGTTTGTCTGGAAACACCATATATTTT.

This clone was picked up one time. The J gene is TRBJ2-3, the V gene TRBV2, with D unclear. The CDR3 totals 13 residues. Per germline, CDR1 SNHLY and CDR2 FYNNEI. With 6 bases removed from V and 0 bases from J, the gap between germline ends came to 7 bases. CDR3 nucleotides: TGTGCCAGCAGAGGGCACAGCACAGATACGCAGTATTTT. Amino acid sequence: CASRGHSTDTQYF.

This clone occurred a few times. This chain joins TRBV6-6 and TRBJ1-5; possibly TRBD1 for D (6 bases). The CDR3 is 16 residues long. V lost 6 bases, J lost 2 bases, and 17 bases lay in between. Germline CDR1 is MNHNY and CDR2 is SVGAGI (reference sequence). The CDR3: CASRQSGTMGNQPQHF. CDR3 nucleotide sequence: TGTGCCAGCAGGCAGTCCGGGACAATGGGCAATCAGCCCCAGCATTTT.

V usage is TRBV29-1 and J usage is TRBJ1-2, with no clear D. V lost 7 bases and J lost 1, with 16 bases in between. Germline V CDR1 and CDR2: SQVTM, ANQGSEA. CDR3 length equals 14 residues. CDR3 in DNA: TGCAGCGCCACTATGTCGGGTCTTAACTATGGCTACACCTTC. It specifies CSATMSGLNYGYTF. Based on the CDR3 plus reference TRBV29-1 and TRBJ1-2, the full variable domain is SAVISQKPSRDICQRGTSLTIQCQVDSQVTMMFWYRQQPGQSLTLIATANQGSEATYESGFVIDKFPISRPNLTFSTLTVSNMSPEDSSIYLCSATMSGLNYGYTFGSGTRLTVV.

As for this clone: Mismatch with germline at one junction end may stem from a read error. The rearrangement links TRBV18 to TRBJ1-4, with 8 positions matching TRBD1. This CDR3 region has 15 residues. CDR1 is KGHSH and CDR2 is LQKENI in the germline V gene. The CDR3 DNA reads TGTGCCAGCTCACCGGACAGGGCGTCTAACGAAAAACTGTTTTTT. This encodes CASSPDRASNEKLFF.

CDR3 amino acids: CASSQGDRGGGFF. The CDR3 nucleotides read TGCGCCAGCAGCCAAGGGGACAGGGGAGGAGGTTTCTTT. The rearrangement uses TRBV4-1 and TRBJ1-1, with 10 bases that match TRBD1. The trim removed 1 base at V and 13 bases at J, leaving 6 bases unmatched. The CDR3 contains 13 residues. Per the germline V gene, CDR1 is MGHRA and CDR2 is YSYEKL.

The chain joins TRBV18 to TRBJ1-3, with D unresolved. This CDR3 region has 13 residues. V lost 5 bases and J lost 0, with 5 bases in between. Germline values: CDR1 KGHSH, CDR2 LQKENI. CDR3 region: CASSASSGNTIYF. DNA of the CDR3: TGTGCCAGCTCAGCGAGCTCTGGAAACACCATATATTTT.